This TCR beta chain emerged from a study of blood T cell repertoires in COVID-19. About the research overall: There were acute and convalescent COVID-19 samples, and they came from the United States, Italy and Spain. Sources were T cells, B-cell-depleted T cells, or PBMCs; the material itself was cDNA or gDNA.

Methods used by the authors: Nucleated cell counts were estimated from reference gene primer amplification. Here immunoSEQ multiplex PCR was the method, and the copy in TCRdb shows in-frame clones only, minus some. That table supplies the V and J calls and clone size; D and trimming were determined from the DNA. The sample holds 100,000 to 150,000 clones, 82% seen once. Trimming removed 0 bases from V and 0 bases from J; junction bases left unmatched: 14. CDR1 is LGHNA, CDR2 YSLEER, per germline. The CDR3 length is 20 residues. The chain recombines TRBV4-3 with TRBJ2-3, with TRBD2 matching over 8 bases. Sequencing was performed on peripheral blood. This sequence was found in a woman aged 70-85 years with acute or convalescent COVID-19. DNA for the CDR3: TGCGCCAGCAGCCAAGAACGGGGTAGCGGGGAATTTTCTAGCACAGATACGCAGTATTTT. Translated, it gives CASSQERGSGEFSSTDTQYF.